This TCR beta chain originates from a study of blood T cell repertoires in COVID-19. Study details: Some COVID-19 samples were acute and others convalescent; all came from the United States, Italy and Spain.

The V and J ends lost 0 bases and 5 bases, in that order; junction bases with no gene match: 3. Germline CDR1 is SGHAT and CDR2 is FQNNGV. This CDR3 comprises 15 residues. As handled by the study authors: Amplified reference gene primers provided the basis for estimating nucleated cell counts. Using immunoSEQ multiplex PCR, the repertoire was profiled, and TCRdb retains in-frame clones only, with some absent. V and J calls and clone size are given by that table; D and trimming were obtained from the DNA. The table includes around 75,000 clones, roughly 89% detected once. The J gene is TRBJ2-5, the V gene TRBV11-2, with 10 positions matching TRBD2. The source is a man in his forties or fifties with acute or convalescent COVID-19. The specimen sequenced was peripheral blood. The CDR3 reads CASSLEGTSVETQYF. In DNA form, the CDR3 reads TGTGCCAGCAGCTTAGAGGGGACTAGCGTCGAGACCCAGTACTTC. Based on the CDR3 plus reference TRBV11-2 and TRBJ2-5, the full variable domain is EAGVAQSPRYKIIEKRQSVAFWCNPISGHATLYWYQQILGQGPKLLIQFQNNGVVDDSQLPKDRFSAERLKGVDSTLKIQPAKLEDSAVYLCASSLEGTSVETQYFGPGTRLLVL.